The 12 T cell receptor beta chains reported below all come from one sample, sequenced in a study of T cells after yellow fever vaccination. TCRdb itself ran the 5' RACE reads through MiXCR, one entry per CDR3 protein. The profile shows hundreds of thousands of distinct CDR3 sequences, approximately 13% of them singletons. The sequenced sample was PBMCs, obtained on the day of the yellow fever booster vaccination. The receptors stem from a man aged 30 to 39 who received the YFV17D yellow fever vaccine.

This clonotype was observed a few times. V usage is TRBV15 and J usage is TRBJ2-5; TRBD2 is a possible D gene (5 bases). V lost 0 bases to trimming and J lost 10 bases, with 15 bases between them. The germline CDR1 and CDR2 sequences are LNHNV and YYDKDF (reference sequence). The CDR3 length is 14 residues. CDR3 in amino acids: CATSRDLSEGVQYF. The CDR3 nucleotides are TGTGCCACCAGCAGAGATCTAAGCGAGGGTGTCCAGTACTTC.

This clonotype was picked up a small number of times. The chain joins TRBV5-1 to TRBJ2-1; the match to TRBD2 covers 13 bases. With 4 bases clipped from V and 6 bases from J, the junction kept 7 bases outside the gene matches. The CDR3 totals 16 residues. Germline V gene sequence: CDR1 SGHRS, CDR2 YFSETQ. The CDR3 bases are TGCGCCAGCAGCCCCCCCGGGACTAGCGGGGCCAATGAGCAGTTCTTC. Encoded protein: CASSPPGTSGANEQFF.

V is TRBV7-8 and J is TRBJ2-5; no clear D gene. The germline V gene has CDR1 SGHVS and CDR2 FQNEAQ. Trimming stripped 4 bases from V and 5 bases from J, with 11 bases between. This CDR3 region has 13 residues. CDR3 in DNA: TGTGCCAGCAGCTCGTACTTTAGGGAGACCCAGTACTTC. This gives the protein CASSSYFRETQYF.

This clonotype was detected only a few times. The genes are TRBV7-3 and TRBJ2-1, with D maybe TRBD2 (6 bases). The CDR3 has 13 amino acids. V lost 4 bases to trimming and J lost 7 bases, with 11 bases between them. CDR1 and CDR2 from the germline V gene are SGHTA and FQGTGA. The CDR3 DNA reads TGTGCCAGCAGCTCCGGACGGGGGAATGAGCAGTTCTTC. It yields the protein CASSSGRGNEQFF.

The rearrangement joins TRBV10-2 to TRBJ2-1; D might be TRBD2 (6 bases). The CDR3 spans 16 residues. Looked up from germline, CDR1 is WSHSY and CDR2 is SAAADI. V was trimmed by 4 bases and J by 0 bases, leaving 13 bases between them. For the CDR3, the DNA is TGCGCCAGCAGTGCGGGGAGGTCAAACTCCTACAATGAGCAGTTCTTC. It codes for CASSAGRSNSYNEQFF.

This clonotype was counted between two and nine times. The V and J genes are TRBV5-4 and TRBJ2-1; 11 bases align to TRBD2. CDR3 size: 13 residues. Germline V gene sequence: CDR1 SGHNT, CDR2 YYREEE (reference sequence). The V segment lost 10 bases and the J segment 15 bases; nucleotides outside the gene matches: 15. The CDR3 nucleotides read TGTGCCGGGGGGACTAGCGGTATCCCCCAGAGGTTCTTC. It is translated as CAGGTSGIPQRFF.

This sequence joins TRBV2 and TRBJ2-5; possible D gene TRBD2, 6 bases. The CDR3 length is 14 residues. Germline V lookup: CDR1 SNHLY, CDR2 FYNNEI. Trimming shortened V by 3 bases and J by 4 bases, and 12 bases separated the two germline ends. The CDR3 loop is CASSEFGGRETQYF. In DNA, the CDR3 is TGTGCCAGCAGTGAGTTCGGAGGGAGAGAGACCCAGTACTTC.

This rearrangement joins TRBV5-4 to TRBJ2-2; 7 bases are shared with TRBD1. The junction had 7 bases not matched to a gene; V was cut back by 3 bases and J by 5 bases. Germline-derived CDR1 and CDR2 are SGHNT and YYREEE (reference sequence). The CDR3 consists of 15 residues. The CDR3 DNA is TGTGCCAGCAGCTGGGGGACAGTATTAACCGGGGAGCTGTTTTTT. This translates into CASSWGTVLTGELFF.

The rearrangement links TRBV12-3 or TRBV12-4 to TRBJ2-7, with D perhaps given as TRBD1 or TRBD2 (5 bases each). This CDR3 has 13 amino acids. V lost 10 bases and J 5 bases, leaving 18 bases between the germline ends. The CDR3, as DNA: TGTGCCACCGCTCCGGGACCCCCCAACGAGCAGTACTTC. Its translation is CATAPGPPNEQYF.

The J gene is TRBJ2-7, the V gene TRBV9; D assignment may be TRBD1 or TRBD2 (6 bases each). CDR1 is SGDLS and CDR2 is YYNGEE in the germline V gene. The CDR3 extends over 15 amino acids. V shed 0 bases and J shed 2 bases, with 12 bases lying between them. The CDR3 here is CASSVGGASTYEQYF. The CDR3 region has the DNA TGTGCCAGCAGCGTAGGGGGGGCTAGTACCTACGAGCAGTACTTC.

The chain carries TRBV20-1 and TRBJ2-7; 7 bases fit TRBD1. The V segment lost 0 bases and the J segment 7 bases; nucleotides outside the gene matches: 3. CDR1 and CDR2 (germline): DFQATT, SNEGSKA (reference sequence). The CDR3 runs 12 residues. The CDR3: CSARDQQGEQYF. CDR3 coding DNA: TGCAGTGCTAGAGATCAACAGGGGGAGCAGTACTTC.

The chain joins TRBV20-1 to TRBJ2-1; 14 bases are shared with TRBD2. After removal of 7 bases from V and 8 bases from J, the junction contained 7 bases not matched to a gene. Germline CDR1 DFQATT, CDR2 SNEGSKA (reference sequence). The CDR3 spans 14 residues. CDR3 nucleotide sequence: TGCAGTGTCTCAGGACTAGCGGGAGGTCATGAGCAGTTCTTC. Protein sequence: CSVSGLAGGHEQFF.